This T cell receptor beta chain is from a study of naive CD8 T cells in extremely preterm neonates. Study results and limitations: Preterm infants showed shorter CDR3s, fewer N additions and less trimming than older groups.

Sequenced by immunoSEQ multiplex PCR; TCRdb stores in-frame clones only, minus some. The top ten hold 0.4% to 0.6% of the sample, which has about 4,900 clones, about 97% seen once. The length of the CDR3 is 12 residues. The V gene's germline CDR1 is ENHRY and CDR2 SYGVKD. The ends were cut back, 3 bases at V and 16 bases at J, with 16 bases in the middle. Notes on this clone: Its antigen is currently unknown.

Deliveries were elective term cesareans at roughly 35-43 weeks, with no labor or membrane rupture. Sorting kept Annexin V-negative CD3+CD8+CD45RA+CCR7+ naive T cells. Sequencing was performed on naive CD8+ T cells from cord blood. V is TRBV10-3 and J is TRBJ2-4; D is perhaps TRBD1 (6 bases). The clonotype originates from a newborn in good health. DNA for the CDR3: TGTGCCATCAGTGAAGGCCTCGGACAGCTTTACTTC. Translating gives CAISEGLGQLYF.